A single sample gave rise to the 7 T cell receptor beta chains below, sequenced in a study of Graves' ophthalmopathy and Graves' hyperthyroidism. The TCR beta CDR3 regions underwent amplification from RNA transcripts. RT-PCR with HTBI primers came first, then second-round multiplex PCR. MiXCR, run by TCRdb on the multiplex PCR reads, gives a single entry per CDR3 protein. The data hold about 380,000 distinct CDR3 sequences, with approximately 15% observed a single time. Sequencing was carried out using peripheral blood. These receptors were taken from a woman younger than 30 with stable Graves' hyperthyroidism.

The sample holds a few counts of this clonotype. Just one base apart from a much larger clone, this may be a read error. This chain uses TRBV6-1 with TRBJ1-2; unclear D gene. The CDR3 sequence is 17 residues long. Germline CDR1 reads MNHNS; CDR2 reads SASEGT. DNA for the CDR3: TGTGCCAGCAGTGAAGTAGAAGGCCGGCTGGCTAACTATGGCCACACCTTC. Its protein product is CASSEVEGRLANYGHTF.

This clonotype has only a few counts. V usage is TRBV3-1 and J usage is TRBJ1-2; D is undetermined. Germline-derived CDR1 and CDR2 are LGHDT and YNNKEL (reference sequence). This CDR3 spans 14 amino acids. V was shortened by 2 bases and J by 7 bases, with 14 bases between the two germline ends. The CDR3 protein is CASSQFPESSGYTF. In nucleotides, the CDR3 is TGTGCCAGCAGCCAATTTCCGGAATCGTCTGGCTACACCTTC.

V is TRBV11-2 and J is TRBJ2-7; D is unresolved. Trimming took off 3 bases at V and 3 bases at J, with 21 bases between the two ends. CDR1 and CDR2 (germline): SGHAT, FQNNGV. This CDR3 contains 17 residues. As DNA, the CDR3 is TGTGCCAGCAGCTTTCGAGGATTGCGCCGGGCTGTCTACGAGCAGTACTTC. Residues: CASSFRGLRRAVYEQYF.

The table lists this clonotype with many counts. V and J are TRBV27 and TRBJ2-2; D may be TRBD1 (5 bases). The CDR3 covers 15 residues. Germline lookup yields CDR1 MNHEY and CDR2 SMNVEV (reference sequence). V gave up 6 bases and J gave up 5 bases, with 16 bases separating them. The CDR3 DNA follows: TGTGCCAGCAGGATGCGTGGGGCAGGGACCGGGGAGCTGTTTTTT. Protein sequence: CASRMRGAGTGELFF.

In its sample, this clonotype was seen a few times. The rearrangement joins TRBV20-1 to TRBJ2-5, with TRBD2 as a possible D gene (5 bases). Deletions cut 4 bases from V and 2 bases from J, with 14 bases between. CDR3 size: 14 residues. The V gene's germline CDR1 is DFQATT and CDR2 SNEGSKA (reference sequence). CDR3 residues: CSATRAAKQETQYF. CDR3 DNA: TGCAGTGCTACGAGGGCAGCTAAACAAGAGACCCAGTACTTC.

This clonotype was counted at least ten times. Here the CDR3 reads CASSFRLAYGYTF. The CDR3 bases are TGTGCCAGCAGTTTCCGTTTAGCCTATGGCTACACCTTC. The chain couples TRBV28 to TRBJ1-2; D uncertain. This CDR3 spans 13 amino acids. Trimming removed 3 bases at V and 4 bases at J, with 9 bases between. Germline CDR1 is MDHEN and CDR2 is SYDVKM.

In this sample, this clonotype turned up many times. This rearrangement joins TRBV11-3 to TRBJ1-6, with D maybe TRBD1 (6 bases). The V and J ends lost 1 base and 6 bases respectively, with 10 bases between them. The CDR3 is made up of 15 amino acids. Looked up from germline, CDR1 is SGHNT and CDR2 is YENEEA. As DNA, the CDR3 is TGTGCCAGCAGCTTAGTACAGGGCGCTAATTCACCCCTCCACTTT. This gives the protein CASSLVQGANSPLHF.